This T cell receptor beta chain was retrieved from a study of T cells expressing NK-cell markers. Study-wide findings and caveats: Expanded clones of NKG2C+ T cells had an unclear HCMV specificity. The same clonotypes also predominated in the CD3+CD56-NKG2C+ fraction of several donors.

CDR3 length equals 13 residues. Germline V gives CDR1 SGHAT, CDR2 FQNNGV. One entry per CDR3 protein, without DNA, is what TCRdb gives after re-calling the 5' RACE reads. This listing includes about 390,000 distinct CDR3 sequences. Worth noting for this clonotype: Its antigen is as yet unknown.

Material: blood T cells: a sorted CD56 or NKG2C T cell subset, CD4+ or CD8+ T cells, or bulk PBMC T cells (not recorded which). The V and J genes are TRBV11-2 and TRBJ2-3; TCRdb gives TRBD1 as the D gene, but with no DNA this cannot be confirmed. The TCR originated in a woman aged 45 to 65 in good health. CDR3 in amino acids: CASSLEDEQAQYF.